This TCR beta chain is drawn from a study of blood T cells in healthy people across ages. In regard to this clonotype: Antigen: not known.

This CDR3 has 17 residues. Germline loops: CDR1 MNHEY, CDR2 SVGAGI. Trimming took 0 bases from V and 5 from J, leaving 18 bases between them. Study-level findings and limits: With age, beta diversity per million T cells declined roughly linearly, significantly by 35 to 40.

A sample-barcoded 5' primer and a J-beta primer mix were used in a second PCR of roughly 7 to 11 cycles. Per sample, CDR3-containing paired-end reads numbered at least 2.5 million. TCRdb re-called the 5' RACE reads through MiXCR, storing one row per CDR3 protein. Here the sample spans 700,000 or so distinct CDR3 sequences, 40% to 45% being singletons. What was sequenced was blood. This TCR came from a man older than 75 in good health. This chain joins TRBV6-5 and TRBJ2-3; no firm D call. CDR3 DNA sequence: TGTGCCAGCAGTTACTCGAGTAGTCCATCCCGAGGAGATACGCAGTATTTT. Translation gives CASSYSSSPSRGDTQYF.